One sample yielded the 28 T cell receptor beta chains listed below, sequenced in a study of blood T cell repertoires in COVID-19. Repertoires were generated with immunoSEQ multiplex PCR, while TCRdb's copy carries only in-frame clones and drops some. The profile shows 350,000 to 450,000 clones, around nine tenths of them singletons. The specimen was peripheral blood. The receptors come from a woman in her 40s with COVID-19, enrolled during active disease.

The CDR3 sequence: CASSFQGRARNQPQHF. CDR3 in DNA: TGTGCCAGCAGTTTTCAGGGAAGGGCCCGCAATCAGCCCCAGCATTTT. V gene TRBV28 combines with J gene TRBJ1-5; possible D gene TRBD1, 5 bases. The V gene lost 3 bases and the J gene lost 2 bases, with 14 bases spanning the gap. Germline V CDR1 and CDR2: MDHEN, SYDVKM. The CDR3 is 16 amino acids.

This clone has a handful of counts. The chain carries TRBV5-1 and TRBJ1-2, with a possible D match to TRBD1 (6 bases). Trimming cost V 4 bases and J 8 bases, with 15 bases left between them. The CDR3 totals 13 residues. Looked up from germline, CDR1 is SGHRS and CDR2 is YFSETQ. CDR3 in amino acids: CASSNLPDRGYTF. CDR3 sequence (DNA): TGCGCCAGCAGCAACCTCCCGGACAGAGGCTACACCTTC.

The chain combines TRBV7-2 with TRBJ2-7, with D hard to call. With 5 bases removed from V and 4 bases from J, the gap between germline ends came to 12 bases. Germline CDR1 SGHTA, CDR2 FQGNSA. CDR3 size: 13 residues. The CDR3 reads CASSPFSIYEQYF. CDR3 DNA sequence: TGTGCCAGCAGCCCATTTAGCATATACGAGCAGTACTTC.

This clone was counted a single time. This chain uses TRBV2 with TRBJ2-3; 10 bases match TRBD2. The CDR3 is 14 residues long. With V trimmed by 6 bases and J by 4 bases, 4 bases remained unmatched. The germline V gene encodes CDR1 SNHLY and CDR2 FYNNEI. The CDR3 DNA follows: TGTGCCAGCAGCCTGGGGACTAGCGCAGATACGCAGTATTTT. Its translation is CASSLGTSADTQYF.

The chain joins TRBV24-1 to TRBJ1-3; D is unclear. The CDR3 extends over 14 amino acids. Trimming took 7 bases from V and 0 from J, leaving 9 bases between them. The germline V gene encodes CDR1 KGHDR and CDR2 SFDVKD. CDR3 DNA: TGTGCCACCAGGAGATTAGACTCTGGAAACACCATATATTTT. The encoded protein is CATRRLDSGNTIYF.

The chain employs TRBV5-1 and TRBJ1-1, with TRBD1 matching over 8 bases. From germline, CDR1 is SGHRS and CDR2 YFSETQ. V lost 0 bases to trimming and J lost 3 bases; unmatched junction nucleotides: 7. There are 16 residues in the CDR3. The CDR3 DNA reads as TGCGCCAGCAGCTTGGCCACAGGGGGAACCGACACTGAAGCTTTCTTT. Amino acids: CASSLATGGTDTEAFF.

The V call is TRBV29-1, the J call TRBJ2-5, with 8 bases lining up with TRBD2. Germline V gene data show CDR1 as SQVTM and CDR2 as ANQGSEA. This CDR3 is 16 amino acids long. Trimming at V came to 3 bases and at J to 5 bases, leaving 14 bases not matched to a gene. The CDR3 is CSVEKNGRARGETQYF. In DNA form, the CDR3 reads TGCAGCGTTGAGAAAAACGGGAGGGCCAGAGGGGAGACCCAGTACTTC.

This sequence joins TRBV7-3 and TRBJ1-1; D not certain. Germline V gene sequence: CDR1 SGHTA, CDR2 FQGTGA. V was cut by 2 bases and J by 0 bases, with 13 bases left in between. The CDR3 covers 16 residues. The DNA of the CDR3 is TGTGCCAGCAGCTTACGCACCGCCGGTTTGAACACTGAAGCTTTCTTT. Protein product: CASSLRTAGLNTEAFF.

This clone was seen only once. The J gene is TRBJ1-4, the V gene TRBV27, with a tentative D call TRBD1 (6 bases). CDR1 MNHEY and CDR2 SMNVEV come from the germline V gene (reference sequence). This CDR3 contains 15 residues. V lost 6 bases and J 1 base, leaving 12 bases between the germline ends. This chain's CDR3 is CASRTGYGTNEKLFF. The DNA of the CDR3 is TGTGCCAGCAGAACAGGGTATGGAACTAATGAAAAACTGTTTTTT.

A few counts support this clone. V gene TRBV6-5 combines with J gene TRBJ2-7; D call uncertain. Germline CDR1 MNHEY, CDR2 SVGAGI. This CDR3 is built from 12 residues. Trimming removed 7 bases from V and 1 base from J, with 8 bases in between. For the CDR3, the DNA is TGTGCCAGCAAAGACATTTCCTACGAGCAGTACTTC. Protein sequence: CASKDISYEQYF.

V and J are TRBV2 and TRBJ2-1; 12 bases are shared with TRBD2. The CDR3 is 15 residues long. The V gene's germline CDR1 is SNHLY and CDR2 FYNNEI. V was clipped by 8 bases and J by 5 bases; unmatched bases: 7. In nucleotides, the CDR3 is TGTGCCAGCCAGGGGCTAGCGGGAGGGGACAATGAGCAGTTCTTC. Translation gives CASQGLAGGDNEQFF.

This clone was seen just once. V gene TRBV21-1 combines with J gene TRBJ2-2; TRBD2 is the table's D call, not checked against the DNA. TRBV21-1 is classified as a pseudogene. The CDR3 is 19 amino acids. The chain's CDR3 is CASSYRASRLRANTGELFF. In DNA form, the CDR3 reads TGTGCCAGCAGCTATCGGGCTAGCAGACTCCGCGCGAACACCGGGGAGCTGTTTTTT.

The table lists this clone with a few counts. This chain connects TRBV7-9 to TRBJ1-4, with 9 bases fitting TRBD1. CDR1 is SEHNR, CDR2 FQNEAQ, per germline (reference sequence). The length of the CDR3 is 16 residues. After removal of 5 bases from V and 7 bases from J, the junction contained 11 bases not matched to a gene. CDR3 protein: CASSPGLQGAGEKLFF. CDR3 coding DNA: TGTGCCAGCAGCCCGGGGCTACAGGGGGCGGGTGAAAAACTGTTTTTT.

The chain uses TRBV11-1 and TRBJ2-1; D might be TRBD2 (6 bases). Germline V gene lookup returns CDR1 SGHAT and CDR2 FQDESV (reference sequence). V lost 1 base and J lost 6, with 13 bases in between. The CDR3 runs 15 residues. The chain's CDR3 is CASSLELASSNEQFF. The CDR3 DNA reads TGTGCCAGCAGCTTAGAACTAGCCTCCAGCAATGAGCAGTTCTTC. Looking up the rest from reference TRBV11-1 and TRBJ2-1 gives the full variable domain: EAEVAQSPRYKITEKSQAVAFWCDPISGHATLYWYRQILGQGPELLVQFQDESVVDDSQLPKDRFSAERLKGVDSTLKIQPAELGDSAMYLCASSLELASSNEQFFGPGTRLTVL.

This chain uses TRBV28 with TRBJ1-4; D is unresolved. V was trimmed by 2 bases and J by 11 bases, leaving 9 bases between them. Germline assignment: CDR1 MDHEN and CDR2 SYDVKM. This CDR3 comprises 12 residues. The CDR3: CASSLLSGKLFF. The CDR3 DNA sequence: TGTGCCAGCAGTTTACTTTCCGGGAAACTGTTTTTT.

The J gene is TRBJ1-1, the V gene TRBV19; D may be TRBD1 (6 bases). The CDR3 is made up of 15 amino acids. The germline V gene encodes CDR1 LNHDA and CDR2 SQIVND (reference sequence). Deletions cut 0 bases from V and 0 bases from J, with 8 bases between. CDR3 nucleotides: TGTGCCAGTAGTATAGAGGACAGAGTGAACACTGAAGCTTTCTTT. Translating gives CASSIEDRVNTEAFF.

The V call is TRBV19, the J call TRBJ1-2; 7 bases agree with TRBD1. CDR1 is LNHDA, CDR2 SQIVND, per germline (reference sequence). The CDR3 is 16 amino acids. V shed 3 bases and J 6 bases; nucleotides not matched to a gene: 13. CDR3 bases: TGTGCCAGTAGTATCAGGGGGACGACAGGGCAAAATGGCTACACCTTC. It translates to CASSIRGTTGQNGYTF.

CDR3 protein: CASGSSGTSFLGEQFF. The CDR3 DNA reads TGTGCTAGTGGTAGCTCCGGGACTAGCTTCTTGGGCGAGCAGTTCTTC. The V gene is TRBV12-5, the J gene TRBJ2-1; 9 nucleotides align to TRBD2. The CDR3 spans 16 residues. V lost 5 bases and J lost 10; bases outside the gene matches: 15. The germline V gene has CDR1 LGHNT and CDR2 FRNRAP.

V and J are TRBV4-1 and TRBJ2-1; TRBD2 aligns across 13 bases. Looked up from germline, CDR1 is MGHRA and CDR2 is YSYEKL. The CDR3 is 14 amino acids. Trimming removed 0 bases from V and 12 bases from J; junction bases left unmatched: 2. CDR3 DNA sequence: TGCGCCAGCAGCCAAGAAAGACTAGCGGGAGGGCAGTTCTTC. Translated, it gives CASSQERLAGGQFF.

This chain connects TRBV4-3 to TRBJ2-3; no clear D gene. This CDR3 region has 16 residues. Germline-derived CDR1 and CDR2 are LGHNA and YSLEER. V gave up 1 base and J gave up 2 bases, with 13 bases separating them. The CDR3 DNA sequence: TGCGCCAGCAGCCAAGTAGTATCATCTGACACAGATACGCAGTATTTT. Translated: CASSQVVSSDTDTQYF.

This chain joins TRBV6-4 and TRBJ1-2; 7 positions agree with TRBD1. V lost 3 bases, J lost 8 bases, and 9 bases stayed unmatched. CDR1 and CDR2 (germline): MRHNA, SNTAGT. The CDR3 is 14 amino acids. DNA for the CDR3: TGTGCCAGCAGTGAAGGCAGGGGGTTGTCCGGCTACACCTTC. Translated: CASSEGRGLSGYTF.

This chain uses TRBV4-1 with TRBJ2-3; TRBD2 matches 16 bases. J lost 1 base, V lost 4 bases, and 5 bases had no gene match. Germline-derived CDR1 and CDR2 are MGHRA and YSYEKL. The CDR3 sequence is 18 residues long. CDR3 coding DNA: TGCGCCAGCAGCCTATCAGGGACTAGCGGGGGGGGCACAGATACGCAGTATTTT. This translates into CASSLSGTSGGGTDTQYF.

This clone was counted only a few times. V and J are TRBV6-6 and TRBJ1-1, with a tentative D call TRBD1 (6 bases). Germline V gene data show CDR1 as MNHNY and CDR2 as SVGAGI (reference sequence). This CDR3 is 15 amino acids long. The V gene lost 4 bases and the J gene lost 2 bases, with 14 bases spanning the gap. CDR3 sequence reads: CASSSSTGTNTEAFF. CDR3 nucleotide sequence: TGTGCCAGCAGTTCCTCGACAGGTACTAACACTGAAGCTTTCTTT.

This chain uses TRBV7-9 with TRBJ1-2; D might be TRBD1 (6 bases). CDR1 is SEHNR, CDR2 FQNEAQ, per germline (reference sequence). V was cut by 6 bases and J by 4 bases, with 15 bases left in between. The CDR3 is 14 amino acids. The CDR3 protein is CASSRRPDSYGYTF. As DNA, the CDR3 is TGTGCCAGCAGTCGGAGACCGGACAGCTATGGCTACACCTTC.

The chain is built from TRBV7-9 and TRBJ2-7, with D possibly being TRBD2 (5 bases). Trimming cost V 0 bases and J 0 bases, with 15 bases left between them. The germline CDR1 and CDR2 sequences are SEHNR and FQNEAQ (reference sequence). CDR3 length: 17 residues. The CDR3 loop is CASSLARAETSSYEQYF. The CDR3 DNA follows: TGTGCCAGCAGCTTAGCGAGGGCAGAGACGAGCTCCTACGAGCAGTACTTC. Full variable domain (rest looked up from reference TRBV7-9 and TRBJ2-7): DTGVSQNPRHKITKRGQNVTFRCDPISEHNRLYWYRQTLGQGPEFLTYFQNEAQLEKSRLLSDRFSAERPKGSFSTLEIQRTEQGDSAMYLCASSLARAETSSYEQYFGPGTRLTVT.

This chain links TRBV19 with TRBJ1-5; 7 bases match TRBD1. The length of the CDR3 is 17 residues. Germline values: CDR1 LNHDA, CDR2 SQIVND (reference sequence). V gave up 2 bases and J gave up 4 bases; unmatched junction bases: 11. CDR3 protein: CASSISGHGTANQPQHF. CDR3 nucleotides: TGTGCCAGTAGTATATCGGGTCACGGGACAGCAAATCAGCCCCAGCATTTT.

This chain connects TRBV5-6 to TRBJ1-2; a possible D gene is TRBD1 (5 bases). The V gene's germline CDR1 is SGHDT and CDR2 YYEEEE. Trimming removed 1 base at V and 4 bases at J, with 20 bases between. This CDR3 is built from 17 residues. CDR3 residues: CASSLRPGGKGLYGYTF. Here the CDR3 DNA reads TGTGCCAGCAGCTTGCGGCCGGGGGGGAAGGGCCTCTATGGCTACACCTTC. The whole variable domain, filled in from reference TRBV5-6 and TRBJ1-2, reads DAGVTQSPTHLIKTRGQQVTLRCSPKSGHDTVSWYQQALGQGPQFIFQYYEEEERQRGNFPDRFSGHQFPNYSSELNVNALLLGDSALYLCASSLRPGGKGLYGYTFGSGTRLTVV.

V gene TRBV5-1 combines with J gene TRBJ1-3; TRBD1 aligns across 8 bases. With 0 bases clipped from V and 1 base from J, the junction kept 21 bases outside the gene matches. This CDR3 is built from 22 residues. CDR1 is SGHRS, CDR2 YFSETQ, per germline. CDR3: CASSLGPSPGQGATKSGNTIYF. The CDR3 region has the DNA TGCGCCAGCAGCTTGGGCCCGTCTCCAGGGCAGGGGGCCACTAAATCTGGAAACACCATATATTTT.